This T cell receptor (beta chain) appears in the sequencing data of a study of blood T cell repertoires in COVID-19. On the study more broadly: Samples representing acute and convalescent COVID-19 were sourced from the United States, Italy and Spain. PBMCs, B-cell-depleted T cells, or T cells provided the cDNA or gDNA that made up the material.

Germline V gene data show CDR1 as LNHDA and CDR2 as SQIVND (reference sequence). The CDR3 sequence is 14 residues long. V gave up 7 bases and J gave up 10 bases; unmatched junction bases: 9. Profiled with immunoSEQ multiplex PCR; TCRdb holds only in-frame clones, not every one. The table records under 150,000 clones, about three quarters of them present only once. This clone was recorded once. This TCR was sampled from a woman of 80 years or more with active or convalescent COVID-19. The sample was peripheral blood. The gene calls are TRBV19 and TRBJ1-6; the match to TRBD1 covers 8 bases. The chain's CDR3 is CASNPGQGLSPLHF. The CDR3 DNA follows: TGTGCCAGTAACCCCGGACAGGGTTTGTCACCCCTCCACTTT.